The 15 T cell receptor beta chains given below trace back to one sample, sequenced in a study of T-cell memory formation after mild COVID-19. TCRdb re-derived calls from the 5' RACE reads in MiXCR, one entry per CDR3 protein. The table includes hundreds of thousands of distinct CDR3 sequences, around a quarter detected once. Specimen: PBMCs or a T cell subset sorted from them (not recorded which). These TCRs come from an adult woman who had mild COVID-19 (a few samples of this study predate the infection). Cell type and time point are not known.

In its sample, this clonotype was seen a few times. The rearrangement links TRBV4-1 to TRBJ2-3; TRBD1 matches 8 bases. Per the germline V gene, CDR1 is MGHRA and CDR2 is YSYEKL. There are 15 residues in the CDR3. V was pared by 3 bases and J by 2 bases, with 4 bases of the junction left unmatched. CDR3: CASSHGQGNTDTQYF. The CDR3 bases are TGCGCCAGCAGCCACGGACAGGGAAACACAGATACGCAGTATTTT.

This clonotype was picked up a small number of times. The chain combines TRBV5-1 with TRBJ2-2, with 9 nucleotides matching TRBD1. V was clipped by 3 bases and J by 5 bases; unmatched bases: 11. CDR1 is SGHRS and CDR2 is YFSETQ in the germline V gene. This CDR3 spans 17 amino acids. The CDR3 DNA follows: TGCGCCAGCAGCTACCCACACGGGACAGGGACAACCGGGGAGCTGTTTTTT. Its protein product is CASSYPHGTGTTGELFF.

This clonotype was seen more than once but under ten times. The chain is built from TRBV25-1 and TRBJ2-3, with D possibly matching TRBD2 (7 bases). V lost 7 bases and J lost 6, with 20 bases in between. Germline V lookup: CDR1 MGHDK, CDR2 SYGVNS. CDR3 length: 15 residues. In DNA form, the CDR3 reads TGTGCCAGCAACTCGATGGGGGGGGCAGGTGATACGCAGTATTTT. Its translation is CASNSMGGAGDTQYF.

The chain combines TRBV20-1 with TRBJ1-2; TRBD1 might be the D (5 bases). The CDR3 sequence is 14 residues long. The V gene's germline CDR1 is DFQATT and CDR2 SNEGSKA (reference sequence). The V end lost 4 bases, the J end lost 2 bases, and 14 bases lay between the germline ends. The CDR3 region is CSATRQGVNYGYTF. The CDR3 nucleotides read TGCAGTGCTACGCGCCAGGGCGTCAACTATGGCTACACCTTC.

A word on this clonotype: The junction departs from the called germline gene at one end, perhaps through a read error. The chain links TRBV9 to TRBJ2-1; 11 nucleotides align to TRBD2. From germline, CDR1 is SGDLS and CDR2 YYNGEE. The CDR3 totals 13 residues. The CDR3 reads CASSKSSGRNGIF. DNA of the CDR3: TGTGCCAGCAGCAAATCTAGCGGGAGGAATGGGATCTTC.

This clonotype was seen a handful of times. The J gene is TRBJ1-6, the V gene TRBV7-6, with D possibly being TRBD1 (6 bases). The CDR3 runs 14 residues. Looked up from germline, CDR1 is SGHVS and CDR2 is FNYEAQ. Trimming cost V 3 bases and J 7 bases, with 10 bases left between them. The CDR3 region has the DNA TGTGCCAGCAGCTTTGGGGGGCCCAATTCACCCCTCCACTTT. Encoded protein: CASSFGGPNSPLHF.

V is TRBV6-5 and J is TRBJ2-7; TRBD1 aligns across 7 bases. V shed 7 bases, J shed 2 bases, and the junction held 8 bases outside the gene matches. CDR3 size: 14 residues. Per the germline V gene, CDR1 is MNHEY and CDR2 is SVGAGI. The CDR3 loop reads CASTPGQYAYEQYF. The CDR3 DNA follows: TGTGCCAGCACCCCGGGACAGTATGCCTACGAGCAGTACTTC.

The chain recombines TRBV24-1 with TRBJ1-2, with TRBD1 matching over 7 bases. The junction had 16 bases not matched to a gene; V was cut back by 5 bases and J by 5 bases. The length of the CDR3 is 17 residues. Per germline, CDR1 KGHDR and CDR2 SFDVKD. The CDR3 sequence is CATSGGGSTGHDYGYTF. The CDR3 DNA follows: TGTGCCACCAGTGGGGGGGGTTCGACAGGGCACGATTATGGCTACACCTTC.

The rearrangement links TRBV27 to TRBJ1-1; the match to TRBD1 covers 10 bases. This CDR3 region has 15 residues. Germline CDR1 and CDR2: MNHEY and SMNVEV (reference sequence). V was clipped by 5 bases and J by 6 bases; unmatched bases: 9. For the CDR3, the DNA is TGTGCCAGCAGTCTCGAAAGACAGGGGGCGGCTGAAGCTTTCTTT. Residues: CASSLERQGAAEAFF.

The chain is built from TRBV7-2 and TRBJ2-7; 8 nucleotides match TRBD1. V shed 5 bases and J 5 bases; nucleotides not matched to a gene: 8. CDR3 size: 14 residues. Germline loops: CDR1 SGHTA, CDR2 FQGNSA. This chain's CDR3 is CASSTRTGNNEQYF. The CDR3 DNA sequence: TGTGCCAGCAGCACCCGGACAGGGAATAACGAGCAGTACTTC. The full variable domain, with the rest looked up from reference TRBV7-2 and TRBJ2-7, is GAGVSQSPSNKVTEKGKDVELRCDPISGHTALYWYRQSLGQGLEFLIYFQGNSAPDKSGLPSDRFSAERTGGSVSTLTIQRTQQEDSAVYLCASSTRTGNNEQYFGPGTRLTVT.

The rearrangement joins TRBV18 to TRBJ2-1; TRBD1 might be the D (5 bases). CDR1 is KGHSH and CDR2 is LQKENI in the germline V gene. The CDR3 has 16 residues. Trimming pared 2 bases from V and 6 bases from J, leaving 17 bases between. CDR3 loop: CASSPSRGSMGNEQFF. The CDR3 coding sequence is TGTGCCAGCTCACCATCTAGGGGATCGATGGGCAATGAGCAGTTCTTC.

This chain links TRBV6-2 or TRBV6-3 with TRBJ2-7; 7 bases align to TRBD2. Germline V gene lookup returns CDR1 MNHEY and CDR2 SVGEGT. The CDR3 has 13 residues. V was pared by 6 bases and J by 3 bases, with 5 bases of the junction left unmatched. CDR3 coding DNA: TGTGCCAGCAGGGCGGGAGCGGGCTACGAGCAGTACTTC. The encoded protein is CASRAGAGYEQYF.

This clonotype has only a few counts. The chain combines TRBV6-2 or TRBV6-3 with TRBJ2-1; D gene uncertain. The CDR3 spans 14 residues. The V and J ends lost 2 bases and 10 bases respectively, with 15 bases between them. Looked up from germline, CDR1 is MNHEY and CDR2 is SVGEGT. In DNA, the CDR3 is TGTGCCAGCAGTTACCGGGCCAACGTGGGGGAGCAGTTCTTC. This translates into CASSYRANVGEQFF.

The chain is built from TRBV7-9 and TRBJ2-3, with D possibly TRBD2 on 6 matching bases. CDR3 length equals 16 residues. The germline CDR1 and CDR2 sequences are SEHNR and FQNEAQ (reference sequence). V was trimmed by 1 base and J by 0 bases, leaving 11 bases between them. This CDR3 reads CASSLEEGPSTDTQYF. The CDR3 DNA reads TGTGCCAGCAGCTTAGAGGAGGGACCTAGCACAGATACGCAGTATTTT.

This chain joins TRBV29-1 and TRBJ1-3; maybe TRBD1 (6 bases). There are 13 residues in the CDR3. V was trimmed by 6 bases and J by 0 bases, leaving 9 bases between them. CDR1 SQVTM and CDR2 ANQGSEA come from the germline V gene. CDR3 region: CSVQGFSGNTIYF. The CDR3 coding sequence is TGCAGCGTACAGGGCTTCTCTGGAAACACCATATATTTT.